Listed here are 21 T cell receptor beta chains from one sample, sequenced in a study of blood T cell repertoires in COVID-19. Sequencing used immunoSEQ multiplex PCR; TCRdb keeps in-frame clones, though not all of them. The repertoire holds roughly 100,000 clones, with roughly four fifths as singletons. Source material: peripheral blood. These receptor sequences come from an older man with COVID-19, enrolled during active disease.

The chain carries TRBV29-1 and TRBJ2-1, with D perhaps TRBD2 (6 bases). This CDR3 is built from 15 residues. Germline-derived CDR1 and CDR2 are SQVTM and ANQGSEA. V was shortened by 5 bases and J by 8 bases, with 22 bases between the two germline ends. The CDR3 DNA sequence: TGCAGCGTTCTCACCCCGCCCGGGGGTGCGGATGAGCAGTTCTTC. Translation: CSVLTPPGGADEQFF.

This clone was seen many times. The CDR3, as DNA: TGTGCCAGCAGCGACGGGACTGAAGCTTTCTTT. This codes for CASSDGTEAFF. V and J are TRBV9 and TRBJ1-1, with D unresolved. There are 11 residues in the CDR3. V was trimmed by 3 bases and J by 5 bases, leaving 5 bases between them. Germline CDR1 reads SGDLS; CDR2 reads YYNGEE.

The count of this clone is one. The CDR3 coding sequence is TGTGCCAGCAGCTTAGGACGGGAGGGCGACAATGAGCAGTTCTTC. Residues: CASSLGREGDNEQFF. The chain couples TRBV11-2 to TRBJ2-1, with TRBD2 matching 8 bases. The CDR3 consists of 15 residues. The ends lost 1 base at V and 5 bases at J; junction bases unmatched: 4. Germline assignment: CDR1 SGHAT and CDR2 FQNNGV.

The rearrangement joins TRBV19 to TRBJ2-7; 7 bases line up with TRBD1. Germline values: CDR1 LNHDA, CDR2 SQIVND (reference sequence). CDR3 length: 15 amino acids. V lost 0 bases, J lost 3 bases, and 5 bases stayed unmatched. CDR3 region: CASSIEKGARYEQYF. The CDR3 nucleotides read TGTGCCAGTAGTATAGAGAAGGGGGCGCGCTACGAGCAGTACTTC.

The chain is built from TRBV19 and TRBJ1-1, with 7 nucleotides matching TRBD1. This CDR3 has 15 residues. V shed 5 bases and J 0 bases; nucleotides not matched to a gene: 6. Germline assignment: CDR1 LNHDA and CDR2 SQIVND (reference sequence). CDR3 DNA: TGTGCCAGTAGTTCCCTGGACAGGCTGAACACTGAAGCTTTCTTT. It yields the protein CASSSLDRLNTEAFF.

The genes are TRBV14 and TRBJ2-3; D perhaps matches TRBD1 (5 bases). Germline V CDR1 and CDR2: SGHDN, FVKESK. This CDR3 has 15 amino acids. V was pared by 4 bases and J by 5 bases, with 16 bases between. Written as DNA, the CDR3 is TGTGCCAGCAGCCCCCGGACAAGGAGAGTAGATACGCAGTATTTT. Translation gives CASSPRTRRVDTQYF.

The gene calls are TRBV3-1 (or the pseudogene TRBV3-2) and TRBJ2-7; maybe TRBD1 (5 bases). The V gene lost 3 bases and the J gene lost 9 bases, with 15 bases spanning the gap. CDR1 LGHDT and CDR2 YNNKEL come from the germline V gene (reference sequence). The CDR3 extends over 13 amino acids. Written as DNA, the CDR3 is TGTGCCAGCAGCCAGACTCAGGGTACGGGGCAGTACTTC. Its translation: CASSQTQGTGQYF.

This clone came up a few times. The chain couples TRBV6-5 to TRBJ2-5; D is possibly TRBD2 (6 bases). The V gene's germline CDR1 is MNHEY and CDR2 SVGAGI. The CDR3 loop spans 15 amino acids. V dropped 0 bases and J dropped 1 base, with 9 bases sitting between them. CDR3 sequence reads: CASSYSEGSQETQYF. In DNA, the CDR3 is TGTGCCAGCAGTTACTCGGAGGGGTCCCAAGAGACCCAGTACTTC.

The chain joins TRBV9 to TRBJ2-3, with a weak D call TRBD2 (6 bases). The CDR3 totals 14 residues. The germline V gene encodes CDR1 SGDLS and CDR2 YYNGEE. V was clipped by 3 bases and J by 0 bases, with 8 bases between them. CDR3 sequence reads: CASSGGASTDTQYF. The DNA for the CDR3 is TGTGCCAGCAGCGGCGGGGCTAGCACAGATACGCAGTATTTT.

The chain joins TRBV15 to TRBJ1-5, with D tentatively TRBD1 (6 bases). Trimming cost V 0 bases and J 4 bases, with 7 bases left between them. The germline V gene has CDR1 LNHNV and CDR2 YYDKDF (reference sequence). The CDR3 runs 14 residues. The CDR3 sequence: CATSRETGNQPQHF. The CDR3, as DNA: TGTGCCACCAGCAGAGAGACAGGTAATCAGCCCCAGCATTTT.

The chain uses TRBV7-9 and TRBJ2-4, with 7 bases that match TRBD1. Trimming at V came to 4 bases and at J to 0 bases, leaving 15 bases not matched to a gene. This CDR3 has 19 residues. Germline V gene data show CDR1 as SEHNR and CDR2 as FQNEAQ (reference sequence). CDR3 sequence reads: CASSSPTGERGLAKNIQYF. The CDR3, as DNA: TGTGCCAGCAGCTCCCCCACAGGGGAGAGGGGCCTAGCCAAAAACATTCAGTACTTC.

V usage is TRBV5-8 and J usage is TRBJ1-1; D uncertain. Germline assignment: CDR1 SGHTS and CDR2 YDEGEE. Trimming cost V 9 bases and J 0 bases, with 27 bases left between them. The CDR3 is 18 residues long. CDR3 protein: CATPVKEGGSRMNTEAFF. The CDR3 DNA follows: TGTGCCACCCCCGTAAAAGAGGGTGGCAGCAGAATGAACACTGAAGCTTTCTTT.

The rearrangement links TRBV9 to TRBJ2-7; possibly TRBD1 for D (6 bases). Looked up from germline, CDR1 is SGDLS and CDR2 is YYNGEE. The CDR3 spans 14 residues. The ends were cut back, 2 bases at V and 2 bases at J, with 11 bases in the middle. The CDR3 sequence: CASSVQGLPYEQYF. CDR3 nucleotides: TGTGCCAGCAGCGTCCAGGGGCTCCCCTACGAGCAGTACTTC. Complete variable domain (other parts from reference TRBV9 and TRBJ2-7): DSGVTQTPKHLITATGQRVTLRCSPRSGDLSVYWYQQSLDQGLQFLIQYYNGEERAKGNILERFSAQQFPDLHSELNLSSLELGDSALYFCASSVQGLPYEQYFGPGTRLTVT.

V is TRBV24-1 and J is TRBJ2-1, with 8 bases identical to TRBD1. V gave up 4 bases and J gave up 4 bases; unmatched junction bases: 8. The CDR3 length is 16 residues. Germline-derived CDR1 and CDR2 are KGHDR and SFDVKD. CDR3 amino acids: CATSDPRDRYYNEQFF. The CDR3 bases are TGTGCCACCAGTGACCCCCGGGACAGGTATTACAATGAGCAGTTCTTC.

This clone was counted once. CDR3 sequence: CASSATGGSGNTIYF. CDR3 in DNA: TGTGCCAGCTCAGCGACAGGGGGCAGTGGAAACACCATATATTTT. The chain carries TRBV18 and TRBJ1-3, with 10 bases fitting TRBD1. There are 15 residues in the CDR3. CDR1 and CDR2 (germline): KGHSH, LQKENI. V trimming: 5 bases; J trimming: 3 bases; junction bases outside the gene matches: 4. Supplemented by reference TRBV18 and TRBJ1-3, the full variable domain reads NAGVMQNPRHLVRRRGQEARLRCSPMKGHSHVYWYRQLPEEGLKFMVYLQKENIIDESGMPKERFSAEFPKEGPSILRIQQVVRGDSAAYFCASSATGGSGNTIYFGEGSWLTVV.

This clone is a singleton in its sample. The rearrangement links TRBV18 to TRBJ2-5, with D tentatively TRBD1 (5 bases). Germline values: CDR1 KGHSH, CDR2 LQKENI. The V gene lost 1 base and the J gene lost 5 bases, with 11 bases spanning the gap. The CDR3 is 14 residues long. The CDR3 loop is CASSPLQGVETQYF. Written as DNA, the CDR3 is TGTGCCAGCTCACCACTGCAGGGCGTGGAGACCCAGTACTTC.

The V gene is TRBV2, the J gene TRBJ1-5; 7 nucleotides align to TRBD1. CDR1 is SNHLY and CDR2 is FYNNEI in the germline V gene. The V segment lost 6 bases and the J segment 8 bases; nucleotides outside the gene matches: 4. The CDR3 is made up of 12 amino acids. The CDR3 sequence: CASRGQTEPQHF. The DNA for the CDR3 is TGTGCCAGCAGGGGACAGACGGAGCCCCAGCATTTT.

This sequence joins TRBV6-2 or TRBV6-3 and TRBJ1-1; no definite D call. Germline V gene data show CDR1 as MNHEY and CDR2 as SVGEGT. Trimming pared 2 bases from V and 4 bases from J, leaving 5 bases between. CDR3 length: 12 residues. The CDR3 reads CASSYVSTEAFF. As DNA, the CDR3 is TGTGCCAGCAGTTACGTATCCACTGAAGCTTTCTTT.

This sequence joins TRBV7-3 and TRBJ2-5; TRBD2 might be the D (6 bases). The CDR3 is 14 amino acids. The ends were cut back, 5 bases at V and 1 base at J, with 11 bases in the middle. Germline V gene data show CDR1 as SGHTA and CDR2 as FQGTGA. Here the CDR3 DNA reads TGTGCCAGCAGCCGCGGGACGGGCCAAGAGACCCAGTACTTC. It is translated as CASSRGTGQETQYF.

V usage is TRBV15 and J usage is TRBJ2-6; maybe TRBD1 (5 bases). Germline CDR1 and CDR2: LNHNV and YYDKDF (reference sequence). The CDR3 contains 12 residues. Trimming stripped 8 bases from V and 4 bases from J, with 6 bases between. Written as DNA, the CDR3 is TGTGCCACCCGACAGGGGGCCAACGTCCTGACTTTC. Translation gives CATRQGANVLTF.

This clone was found once. The CDR3 is CASTLGDRNTEAFF. The CDR3 nucleotides are TGTGCCAGCACCTTAGGGGACAGAAACACTGAAGCTTTCTTT. This sequence joins TRBV5-4 and TRBJ1-1, with 7 bases matching TRBD1. Germline V CDR1 and CDR2: SGHNT, YYREEE (reference sequence). The CDR3 extends over 14 amino acids. V shed 6 bases, J shed 2 bases, and the junction held 7 bases outside the gene matches.